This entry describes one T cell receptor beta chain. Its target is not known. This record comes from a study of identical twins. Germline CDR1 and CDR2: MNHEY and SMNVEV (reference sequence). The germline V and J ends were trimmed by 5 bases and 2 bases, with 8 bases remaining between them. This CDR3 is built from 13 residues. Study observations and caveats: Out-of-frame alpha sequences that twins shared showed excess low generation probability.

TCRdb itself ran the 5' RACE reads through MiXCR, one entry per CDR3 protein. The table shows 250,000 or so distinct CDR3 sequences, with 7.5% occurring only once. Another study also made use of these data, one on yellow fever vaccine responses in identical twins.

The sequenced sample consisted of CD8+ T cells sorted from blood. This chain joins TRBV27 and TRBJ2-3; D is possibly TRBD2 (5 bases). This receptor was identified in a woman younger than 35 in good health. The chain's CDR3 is CASSVAITDTQYF. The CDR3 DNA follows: TGTGCCAGCAGTGTAGCGATCACAGATACGCAGTATTTT.